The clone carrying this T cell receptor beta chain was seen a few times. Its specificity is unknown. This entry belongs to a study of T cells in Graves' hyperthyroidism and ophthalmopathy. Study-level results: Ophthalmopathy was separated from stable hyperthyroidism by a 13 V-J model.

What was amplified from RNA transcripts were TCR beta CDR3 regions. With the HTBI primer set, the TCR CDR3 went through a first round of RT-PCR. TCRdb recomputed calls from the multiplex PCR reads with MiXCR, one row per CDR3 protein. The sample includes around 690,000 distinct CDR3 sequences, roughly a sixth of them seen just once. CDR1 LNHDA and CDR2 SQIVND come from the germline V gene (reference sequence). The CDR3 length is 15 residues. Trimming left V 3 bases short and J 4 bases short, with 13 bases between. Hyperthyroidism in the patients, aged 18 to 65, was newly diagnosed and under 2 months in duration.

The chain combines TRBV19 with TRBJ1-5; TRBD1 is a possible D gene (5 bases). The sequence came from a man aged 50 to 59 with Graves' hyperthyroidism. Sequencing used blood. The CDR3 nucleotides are TGTGCCAGTAGTATCCCAGGGAGTGTGAATCAGCCCCAGCATTTT. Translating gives CASSIPGSVNQPQHF.